This T cell receptor (beta chain) was observed in a study of T cell changes during pregnancy in multiple sclerosis. In this sample, this clone turned up a few times. Sequencing was performed with immunoSEQ multiplex PCR; in TCRdb, only in-frame clones are kept and a portion is missing. The sample records about 30,000 clones, more than 90% being singletons. The CDR3 is 13 amino acids. Trimming stripped 2 bases from V and 5 bases from J, with 10 bases between. Germline V gene data show CDR1 as GTSNPN and CDR2 as SVGIG (reference sequence). The TCR comes from a female donor with multiple sclerosis, enrolled in a pregnancy study. The J gene is TRBJ2-1, the V gene TRBV30, with a possible D match to TRBD1 (6 bases). This material consisted of CD8+ T cells from peripheral blood mononuclear cells, taken before pregnancy. The CDR3 region is CAWSTGWNNEQFF. The CDR3 DNA is TGTGCCTGGAGTACAGGGTGGAACAATGAGCAGTTCTTC.